The next 5 T cell receptor beta chains were all read from a single sample in a study of blood T cell repertoires in COVID-19. Measured with immunoSEQ multiplex PCR; TCRdb has only the in-frame clones, and not every one. The sample includes roughly 69,000 clones, around 80% of them seen just once. Sample: peripheral blood. The receptors here all came from a man in his 60s with COVID-19, enrolled during active disease.

This chain uses TRBV11-2 with TRBJ2-7; 9 bases line up with TRBD2. V was clipped by 5 bases and J by 4 bases; unmatched bases: 12. CDR3 size: 16 residues. In germline, CDR1 is SGHAT, CDR2 FQNNGV. CDR3 in amino acids: CASSTRLAEYLYEQYF. Written as DNA, the CDR3 is TGTGCCAGCAGCACCCGACTAGCGGAATACCTATACGAGCAGTACTTC.

This clone was counted only a few times. The chain links TRBV11-3 to TRBJ2-2; D is unclear. Trimming took 5 bases from V and 1 from J, leaving 8 bases between them. Germline loops: CDR1 SGHNT, CDR2 YENEEA. The CDR3 is made up of 14 amino acids. The CDR3, as DNA: TGTGCCAGCAGCCCTGACTTGAACACCGGGGAGCTGTTTTTT. Its protein is CASSPDLNTGELFF.

The V gene is TRBV28, the J gene TRBJ1-1, with TRBD1 matching over 7 bases. The V gene end was trimmed by 2 bases and the J gene end by 5 bases; junction bases not matched to a gene: 8. The CDR3 has 15 residues. The germline V gene has CDR1 MDHEN and CDR2 SYDVKM. In DNA, the CDR3 is TGTGCCAGCAGTTTACCCCTGGCAGGGGGGACTGAAGCTTTCTTT. Amino acids: CASSLPLAGGTEAFF.

This clone was recorded a few times. The V and J genes are TRBV2 and TRBJ2-6, with D possibly TRBD2 on 5 matching bases. The V gene lost 10 bases and the J gene lost 2 bases, with 15 bases spanning the gap. Per the germline V gene, CDR1 is SNHLY and CDR2 is FYNNEI. The CDR3 has 15 residues. The CDR3 DNA sequence: TGTGCCACCACCTCCCTCGGGGCTGGGGCCAACGTCCTGACTTTC. The encoded protein is CATTSLGAGANVLTF.

This chain links TRBV7-3 with TRBJ2-2; 12 bases map to TRBD2. Trimming took 6 bases from V and 5 from J; bases not matched to a gene: 7. Germline CDR1 is SGHTA and CDR2 is FQGTGA. The CDR3 sequence is 16 residues long. The CDR3 sequence: CASSRLAGGRTGELFF. Here the CDR3 DNA reads TGTGCCAGCAGTCGTCTAGCGGGAGGGCGGACCGGGGAGCTGTTTTTT.